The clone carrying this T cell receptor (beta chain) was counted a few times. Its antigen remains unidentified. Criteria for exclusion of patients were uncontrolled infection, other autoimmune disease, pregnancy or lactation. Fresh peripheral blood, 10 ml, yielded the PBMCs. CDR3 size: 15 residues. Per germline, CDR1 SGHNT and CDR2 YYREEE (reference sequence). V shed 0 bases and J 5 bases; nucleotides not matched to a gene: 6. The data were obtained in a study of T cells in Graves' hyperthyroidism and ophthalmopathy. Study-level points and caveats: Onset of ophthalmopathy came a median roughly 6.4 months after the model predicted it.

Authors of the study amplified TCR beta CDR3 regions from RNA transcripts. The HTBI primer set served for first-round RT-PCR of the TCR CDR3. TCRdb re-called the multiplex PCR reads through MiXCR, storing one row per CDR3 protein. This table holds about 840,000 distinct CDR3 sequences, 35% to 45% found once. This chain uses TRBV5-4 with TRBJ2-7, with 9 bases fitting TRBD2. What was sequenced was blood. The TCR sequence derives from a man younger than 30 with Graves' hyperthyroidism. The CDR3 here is CASSLVAGVGNEQYF. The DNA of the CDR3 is TGTGCCAGCAGCTTGGTAGCGGGAGTCGGTAACGAGCAGTACTTC. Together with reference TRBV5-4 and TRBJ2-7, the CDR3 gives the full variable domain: ETGVTQSPTHLIKTRGQQVTLRCSSQSGHNTVSWYQQALGQGPQFIFQYYREEENGRGNFPPRFSGLQFPNYSSELNVNALELDDSALYLCASSLVAGVGNEQYFGPGTRLTVT.